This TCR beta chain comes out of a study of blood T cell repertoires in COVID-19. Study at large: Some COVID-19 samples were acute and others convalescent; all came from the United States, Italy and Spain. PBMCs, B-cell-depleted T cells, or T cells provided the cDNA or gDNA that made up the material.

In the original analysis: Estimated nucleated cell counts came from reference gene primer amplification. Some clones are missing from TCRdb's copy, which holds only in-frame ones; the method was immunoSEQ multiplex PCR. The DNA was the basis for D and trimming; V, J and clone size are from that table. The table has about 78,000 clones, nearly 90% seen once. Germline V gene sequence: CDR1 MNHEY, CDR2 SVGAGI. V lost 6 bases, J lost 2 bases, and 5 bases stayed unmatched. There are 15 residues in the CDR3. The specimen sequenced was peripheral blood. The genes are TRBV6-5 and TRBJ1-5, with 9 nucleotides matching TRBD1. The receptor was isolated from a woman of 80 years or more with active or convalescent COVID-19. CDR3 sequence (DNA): TGTGCCAGCAGCAAGACAGGGGGAGGCAATCAGCCCCAGCATTTT. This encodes CASSKTGGGNQPQHF.